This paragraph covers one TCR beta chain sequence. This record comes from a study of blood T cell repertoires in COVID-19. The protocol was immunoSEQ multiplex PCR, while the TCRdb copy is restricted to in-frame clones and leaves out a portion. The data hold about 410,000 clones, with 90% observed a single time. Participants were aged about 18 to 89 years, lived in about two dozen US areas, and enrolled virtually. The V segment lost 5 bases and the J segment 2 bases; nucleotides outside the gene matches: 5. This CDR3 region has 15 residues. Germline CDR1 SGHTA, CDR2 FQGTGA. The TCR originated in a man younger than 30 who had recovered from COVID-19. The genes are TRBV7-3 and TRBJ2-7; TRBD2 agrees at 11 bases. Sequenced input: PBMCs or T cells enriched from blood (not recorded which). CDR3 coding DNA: TGTGCCAGCAGCACAGGACTAGCGGGCCCCTACGAGCAGTACTTC. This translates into CASSTGLAGPYEQYF.